The 22 T cell receptor beta chains reported below all come from one sample, sequenced in a study of T cell repertoires in cytomegalovirus infection. TCRdb itself ran the reads through MiXCR, one entry per CDR3 protein. The sample includes 900,000 to 950,000 distinct CDR3 sequences, approximately 31% of them seen just once. These receptors lack a known antigen. The sample in question was cultured CD8+ T cells from PBMCs, obtained from culture after CMV antigen stimulation. The receptors stem from a human donor in good health (CMV status not recorded). Some clones in this sample may be carry-over from other donors' samples.

This rearrangement joins TRBV10-3 to TRBJ2-5, with a tentative D call TRBD1 (6 bases). CDR1 and CDR2 from the germline V gene are ENHRY and SYGVKD. V lost 3 bases, J lost 4 bases, and 12 bases lay in between. The CDR3 sequence is 14 residues long. As DNA, the CDR3 is TGTGCCATCAGTGACTTGGGGGCCGGAGAGACCCAGTACTTC. Encoded protein: CAISDLGAGETQYF.

This clonotype was counted at least ten times. The chain couples TRBV11-2 to TRBJ2-2; D gene unclear. The germline V gene has CDR1 SGHAT and CDR2 FQNNGV. V was pared by 6 bases and J by 7 bases, with 9 bases between. CDR3 size: 12 residues. CDR3 nucleotide sequence: TGTGCCAGCAGGACGGAATACGGGGAGCTGTTTTTT. This codes for CASRTEYGELFF.

This rearrangement joins TRBV4-1 to TRBJ2-7; 7 bases fit TRBD1. Germline V gives CDR1 MGHRA, CDR2 YSYEKL. V gave up 1 base and J gave up 0 bases; unmatched junction bases: 9. CDR3 length: 17 amino acids. CDR3 in DNA: TGCGCCAGCAGCCAAGCCTCCGGGACAGAGAACTCCTACGAGCAGTACTTC. Translating it yields CASSQASGTENSYEQYF.

The V gene is TRBV5-3, the J gene TRBJ1-1; D not resolved. TRBV5-3 counts as an open reading frame of uncertain function. V was cut by 8 bases and J by 0 bases, with 14 bases left in between. The CDR3 has 14 residues. CDR3 bases: TGTGCCAGCAGGTTCCTAGGGATGAACACTGAAGCTTTCTTT. Its translation is CASRFLGMNTEAFF.

J is TRBJ2-3 and V is TRBV4-3, with D perhaps matching TRBD1 or TRBD2 (5 bases each). This CDR3 has 17 residues. The ends were cut back, 0 bases at V and 0 bases at J, with 13 bases in the middle. Germline-derived CDR1 and CDR2 are LGHNA and YSLEER. In DNA form, the CDR3 reads TGCGCCAGCAGCCAAGAATGGGGGTACAGGAGCACAGATACGCAGTATTTT. It specifies CASSQEWGYRSTDTQYF.

CDR3 protein: CSVVAGGINEQFF. Here the CDR3 DNA reads TGCAGCGTTGTAGCGGGGGGAATCAATGAGCAGTTCTTC. The chain has TRBV29-1 and TRBJ2-1, with TRBD2 identical over 10 bases. Germline loops: CDR1 SQVTM, CDR2 ANQGSEA. The ends lost 4 bases at V and 6 bases at J; junction bases unmatched: 3. The CDR3 totals 13 residues.

This clonotype was counted a few times. V is TRBV19 and J is TRBJ1-1; 7 nucleotides line up with TRBD1. Germline CDR1 is LNHDA and CDR2 is SQIVND (reference sequence). J lost 4 bases, V lost 9 bases, and 14 bases had no gene match. This CDR3 comprises 15 residues. CDR3 sequence: CASDRAHGLSTEAFF. CDR3 DNA sequence: TGTGCCAGCGACAGGGCGCATGGTCTGAGCACTGAAGCTTTCTTT.

The gene calls are TRBV27 and TRBJ2-7; D is uncertain. The germline V gene has CDR1 MNHEY and CDR2 SMNVEV (reference sequence). CDR3 length: 13 amino acids. This CDR3 is CVSSNGAGYEQYV. The CDR3 DNA sequence: TGTGTCAGTTCCAACGGTGCAGGCTACGAGCAGTACGTC.

The chain is built from TRBV27 and TRBJ1-1; tentatively, D is TRBD1 (6 bases). V was shortened by 7 bases and J by 5 bases, with 17 bases between the two germline ends. The CDR3 loop spans 14 amino acids. From germline, CDR1 is MNHEY and CDR2 SMNVEV (reference sequence). The CDR3 DNA sequence: TGTGCCAGCAACCTTCACCAAGGGGGGACTGAAGCTTTCTTT. Protein sequence: CASNLHQGGTEAFF.

This clonotype has a count of ten or more. The chain couples TRBV12-3 or TRBV12-4 to TRBJ2-5; D uncertain. This CDR3 comprises 12 residues. The V and J ends lost 3 bases and 5 bases respectively, with 7 bases between them. CDR3 loop: CASSFSRETQYF. The CDR3 DNA follows: TGTGCCAGCAGTTTCTCCCGGGAGACCCAGTACTTC.

The chain combines TRBV12-3 or TRBV12-4 with TRBJ1-1; unclear D gene. The CDR3 extends over 15 amino acids. The V end lost 3 bases, the J end lost 11 bases, and 22 bases lay between the germline ends. CDR3 residues: CASSFPTLVAQGAFF. The CDR3, as DNA: TGTGCCAGCAGTTTCCCGACCTTGGTGGCTCAAGGGGCTTTCTTT.

V usage is TRBV27 and J usage is TRBJ2-5; TRBD1 agrees at 8 bases. The V gene's germline CDR1 is MNHEY and CDR2 SMNVEV (reference sequence). V shed 5 bases and J 5 bases; nucleotides not matched to a gene: 16. This CDR3 has 17 residues. DNA of the CDR3: TGTGCCAGCAGTCCCTCCCCGACAGGGGTCAAAATGGAGACCCAGTACTTC. Translation: CASSPSPTGVKMETQYF.

Here the CDR3 DNA reads TGTGCCAGCAGTCTCTTTGGCGGATACAATGAGCAGTTCTTC. Its translation: CASSLFGGYNEQFF. The gene calls are TRBV6-6 and TRBJ2-1; D unclear. The CDR3 is 14 residues long. Trimming took 5 bases from V and 4 from J, leaving 12 bases between them. Germline CDR1 is MNHNY and CDR2 is SVGAGI (reference sequence).

This clonotype was seen a few times. The J gene is TRBJ1-2, the V gene TRBV7-9; the D gene is possibly TRBD1 (5 bases). The V end was cut by 1 base, the J end by 5 bases, with 11 bases between. CDR3 length equals 14 residues. CDR1 is SEHNR, CDR2 FQNEAQ, per germline (reference sequence). The CDR3 loop is CASSLDPGLYGYTF. The CDR3 region has the DNA TGTGCCAGCAGCTTAGATCCAGGGTTGTATGGCTACACCTTC.

V gene TRBV4-1 combines with J gene TRBJ2-7; 7 bases line up with TRBD1. This CDR3 comprises 15 residues. Germline V gene lookup returns CDR1 MGHRA and CDR2 YSYEKL. Trimming at V came to 3 bases and at J to 2 bases, leaving 7 bases not matched to a gene. CDR3 in DNA: TGCGCCAGCAGCCATCCGGGACAGTCGGCCTACGAGCAGTACTTC. Translating gives CASSHPGQSAYEQYF.

This clonotype was seen at least ten times. The chain couples TRBV20-1 to TRBJ1-2, with D tentatively TRBD1 (6 bases). Trimming took 0 bases from V and 8 from J, leaving 19 bases between them. Germline values: CDR1 DFQATT, CDR2 SNEGSKA (reference sequence). CDR3 length: 15 residues. Here the CDR3 DNA reads TGCAGTGCTAGAGATACGTTCGCGGGGGCGCTGGGCTACACCTTC. It encodes CSARDTFAGALGYTF.

The chain couples TRBV9 to TRBJ2-1, with 9 bases identical to TRBD2. CDR3 length: 15 amino acids. The V segment lost 1 base and the J segment 6 bases; nucleotides outside the gene matches: 5. Germline loops: CDR1 SGDLS, CDR2 YYNGEE. CDR3 bases: TGTGCCAGCAGCGTATTGCGGGGGGGTGGCAATGAGCAGTTCTTC. Protein product: CASSVLRGGGNEQFF.

The V and J genes are TRBV15 and TRBJ2-7, with D possibly TRBD1 on 6 matching bases. The CDR3 is made up of 14 amino acids. V was clipped by 0 bases and J by 5 bases, with 11 bases between them. The germline CDR1 and CDR2 sequences are LNHNV and YYDKDF (reference sequence). CDR3 nucleotide sequence: TGTGCCACCAGCAGAGACTGGGACATGGACGAGCAGTACGTC. This gives the protein CATSRDWDMDEQYV.

A single count supports this clonotype. V usage is TRBV4-2 and J usage is TRBJ2-3; 14 bases align to TRBD2. The CDR3 is made up of 19 amino acids. CDR1 is LGHNA, CDR2 YNFKEQ, per germline. V gave up 0 bases and J gave up 0 bases; unmatched junction bases: 5. This chain's CDR3 is CASSQEPRLAGGSTDTQYF. The CDR3, as DNA: TGTGCCAGCAGCCAAGAACCCCGACTAGCGGGGGGGAGCACAGATACGCAGTATTTT.

V gene TRBV13 combines with J gene TRBJ2-3; tentative D call: TRBD2 (6 bases). Trimming removed 4 bases from V and 4 bases from J, with 12 bases in between. The germline CDR1 and CDR2 sequences are PRHDT and FYEKMQ (reference sequence). The CDR3 has 14 residues. The CDR3 coding sequence is TGTGCCAGCAGCTCGACGGGGGAGTCAGATACGCAGTATTTT. Translation: CASSSTGESDTQYF.

This clonotype was seen a few times. This chain links TRBV12-3 or TRBV12-4 with TRBJ1-1; no firm D call. CDR3 length: 14 amino acids. V dropped 1 base and J dropped 0 bases, with 6 bases sitting between them. CDR3 nucleotides: TGTGCCAGCAGTTTAGTAGTGCTGAACACTGAAGCTTTCTTT. Protein: CASSLVVLNTEAFF.

There are a few counts of this clonotype. The CDR3 loop is CASSTFWRGFNNEQFF. The CDR3 DNA follows: TGTGCCAGCAGTACCTTCTGGCGGGGTTTCAACAATGAGCAGTTCTTC. The rearrangement links TRBV6-5 to TRBJ2-1; weak D call: TRBD2 (6 bases). This CDR3 has 16 residues. Germline CDR1 reads MNHEY; CDR2 reads SVGAGI. Trimming removed 5 bases from V and 5 bases from J, with 19 bases in between.